The entry below describes one T cell receptor beta chain. The antigen is unknown. At one boundary the junction diverges from the germline segment, which might be a read error. Constant-region reverse primers amplified full-length variable regions, followed by semi-nested Nested Universal Primer A PCR. TCRdb re-analysed the 5' RACE reads in MiXCR, keeping a single row per CDR3 protein. Of about 54,000 distinct CDR3 sequences listed, more than 15% were seen once; the top ten hold approximately 2.1%. The CDR3 covers 15 residues. Whole-study findings and limits: The larger-cohort validation was restricted to a single TCR beta V-J rearrangement rather than whole repertoires.

The origin of this receptor is a female donor with breast cancer. The sample was naive CD4+ T cells sorted from blood. Subset denoted: naive CD4+ T cells, CD4+CD45RA+CD25-. The gene calls are TRBV12-3 or TRBV12-4 and TRBJ2-3; TRBD2 matches at 9 bases. CDR3 sequence: CAGSFAGGLTDTQYF. Here the CDR3 DNA reads TGTGCCGGCAGTTTCGCGGGGGGGCTCACAGATACGCAGTATTTT.